The entry below describes one T cell receptor (beta chain). The antigen remains unidentified. One end of the junction varies from germline; a read error may be responsible. This record comes from a study of vaccination effects on CD4 cells after COVID-19. Study-level points and caveats: Small numbers of convalescent patients limited the study. It also lacked early post-infection timepoints. In the late period after vaccination, infection- and vaccine-induced clones contracted markedly.

CDR3 length equals 18 residues. Germline values: CDR1 SGHVS, CDR2 FQNEAQ. Assay used: immunoSEQ multiplex PCR; TCRdb lists only in-frame clones, some missing. Counted here are more than 20,000 clones, 70% to 80% occurring once; the ten biggest clones make up under 15%. Antigen-specific CD4+ T cell clonotypes were called by their expansion after viral peptide-pool culture in ViraFEST. Having been cultured for under twelve days, the cells underwent CD4+ T cell isolation. Vaccinated recipients, who were negative for nucleocapsid antibodies, had no history of SARS-CoV-2 infection. It was with about 9.3 IU/ml IL-2 and roughly 9.2 ug/ml peptides that some 1.9 million PBMC per well were cultured.

The chain links TRBV7-8 to TRBJ2-6; D is tentatively TRBD1 or TRBD2 (5 bases each). This sequence originates from a human donor who received a COVID-19 vaccine. The sample consisted of CD4+ T cells from PBMCs cultured with HCoV-OC43 spike peptides, taken before COVID-19 vaccination. Stated subset: HCoV-OC43 spike overlapping peptide pool stimulation. CDR3 amino acids: CASSLAMGRGSRANVLTF. CDR3 nucleotide sequence: TGTGCCAGCAGCTTAGCGATGGGACGGGGCTCTAGGGCCAACGTCCTGACTTTC.